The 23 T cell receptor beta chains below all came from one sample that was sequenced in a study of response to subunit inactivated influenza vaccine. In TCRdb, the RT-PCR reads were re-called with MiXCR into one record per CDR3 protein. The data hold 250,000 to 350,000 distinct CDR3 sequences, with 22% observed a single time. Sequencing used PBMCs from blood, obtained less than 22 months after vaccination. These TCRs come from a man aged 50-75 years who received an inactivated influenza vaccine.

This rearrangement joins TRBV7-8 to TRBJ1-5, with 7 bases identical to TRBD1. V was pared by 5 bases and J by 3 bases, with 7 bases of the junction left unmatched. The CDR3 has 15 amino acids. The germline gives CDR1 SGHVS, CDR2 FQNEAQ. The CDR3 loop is CASSTHRGSNQPQHF. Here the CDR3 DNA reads TGTGCCAGCAGCACGCACAGGGGATCCAATCAGCCCCAGCATTTT.

The CDR3 nucleotides read TGCGCCAGCAGCTTTAAAGGATCTAGCACAGATACGCAGTATTTT. This sequence encodes CASSFKGSSTDTQYF. This rearrangement joins TRBV5-1 to TRBJ2-3; D remains unclear. Germline values: CDR1 SGHRS, CDR2 YFSETQ. The CDR3 is 15 residues long. Trimming cost V 2 bases and J 0 bases, with 10 bases left between them.

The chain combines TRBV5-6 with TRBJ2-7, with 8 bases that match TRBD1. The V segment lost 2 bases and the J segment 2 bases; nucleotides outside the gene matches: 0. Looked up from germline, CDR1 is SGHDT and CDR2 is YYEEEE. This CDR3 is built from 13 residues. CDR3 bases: TGTGCCAGCAGCTTCAGGGGGCCCTACGAGCAGTACTTC. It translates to CASSFRGPYEQYF.

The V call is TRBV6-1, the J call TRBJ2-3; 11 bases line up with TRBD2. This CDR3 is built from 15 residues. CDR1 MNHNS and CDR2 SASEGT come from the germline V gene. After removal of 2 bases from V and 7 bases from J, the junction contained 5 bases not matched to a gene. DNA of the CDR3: TGTGCCAGCAGTGAACTAGCGGGAGGAAGGCATACGCAGTATTTT. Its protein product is CASSELAGGRHTQYF.

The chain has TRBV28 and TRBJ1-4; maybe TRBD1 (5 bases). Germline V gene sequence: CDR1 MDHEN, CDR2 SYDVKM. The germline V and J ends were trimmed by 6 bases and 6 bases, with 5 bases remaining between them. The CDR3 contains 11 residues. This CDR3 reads CASRGHEKLFF. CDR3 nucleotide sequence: TGTGCCAGCAGGGGACATGAAAAACTGTTTTTT.

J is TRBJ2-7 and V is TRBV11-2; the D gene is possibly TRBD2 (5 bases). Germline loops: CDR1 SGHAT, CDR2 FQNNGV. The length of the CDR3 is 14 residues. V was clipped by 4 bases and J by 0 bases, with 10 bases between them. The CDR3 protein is CASSWRTNSYEQYF. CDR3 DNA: TGTGCCAGCAGCTGGAGGACGAACTCCTACGAGCAGTACTTC.

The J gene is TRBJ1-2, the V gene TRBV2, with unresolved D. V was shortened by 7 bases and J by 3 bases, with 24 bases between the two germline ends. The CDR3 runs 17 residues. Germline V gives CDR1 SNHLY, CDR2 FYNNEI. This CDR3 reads CASKWQAISGPDYGYTF. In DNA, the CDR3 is TGTGCCAGCAAATGGCAAGCTATCTCCGGCCCCGACTATGGCTACACCTTC.

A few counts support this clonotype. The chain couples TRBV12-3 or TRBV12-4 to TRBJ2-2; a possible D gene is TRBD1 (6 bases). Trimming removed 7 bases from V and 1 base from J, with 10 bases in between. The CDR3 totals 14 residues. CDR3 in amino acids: CASNPGQNTGELFF. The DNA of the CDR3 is TGTGCCAGCAACCCGGGACAGAACACCGGGGAGCTGTTTTTT.

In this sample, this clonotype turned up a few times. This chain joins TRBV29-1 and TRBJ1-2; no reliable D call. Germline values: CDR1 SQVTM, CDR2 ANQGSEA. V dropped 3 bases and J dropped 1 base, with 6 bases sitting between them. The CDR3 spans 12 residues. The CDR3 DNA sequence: TGCAGCGTTGATACAATTAACTATGGCTACACCTTC. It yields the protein CSVDTINYGYTF.

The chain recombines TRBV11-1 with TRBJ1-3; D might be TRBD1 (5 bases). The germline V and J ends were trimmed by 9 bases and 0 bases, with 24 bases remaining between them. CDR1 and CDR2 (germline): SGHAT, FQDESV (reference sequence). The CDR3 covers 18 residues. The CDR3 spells CASIQVGAGRYSGNTIYF. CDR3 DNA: TGTGCCAGTATACAGGTTGGGGCAGGGCGTTACTCTGGAAACACCATATATTTT.

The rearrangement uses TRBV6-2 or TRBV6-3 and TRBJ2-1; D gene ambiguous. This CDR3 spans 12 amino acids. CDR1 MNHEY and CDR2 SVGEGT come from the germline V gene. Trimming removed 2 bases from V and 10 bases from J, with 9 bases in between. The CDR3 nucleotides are TGTGCCAGCAGTTACAATCGCTGGGAGCAGTTCTTC. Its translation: CASSYNRWEQFF.

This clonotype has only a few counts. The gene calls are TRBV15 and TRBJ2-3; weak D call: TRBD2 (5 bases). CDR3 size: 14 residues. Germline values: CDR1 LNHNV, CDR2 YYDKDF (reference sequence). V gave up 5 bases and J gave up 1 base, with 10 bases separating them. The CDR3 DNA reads TGTGCCACCAGCTGGGGAGCCGGCACAGATACGCAGTATTTT. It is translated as CATSWGAGTDTQYF.

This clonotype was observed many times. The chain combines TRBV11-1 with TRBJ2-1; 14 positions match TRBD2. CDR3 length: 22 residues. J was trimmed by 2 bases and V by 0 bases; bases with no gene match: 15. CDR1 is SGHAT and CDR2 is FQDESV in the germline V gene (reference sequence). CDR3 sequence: CASSLATLGGTSGRRPYNEQFF. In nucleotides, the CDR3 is TGTGCCAGCAGCTTAGCCACTTTAGGCGGGACTAGCGGGAGAAGGCCCTACAATGAGCAGTTCTTC.

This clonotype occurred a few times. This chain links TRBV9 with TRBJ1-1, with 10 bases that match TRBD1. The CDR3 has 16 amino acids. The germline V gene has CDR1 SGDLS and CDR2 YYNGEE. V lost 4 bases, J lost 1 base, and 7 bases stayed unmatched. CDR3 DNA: TGTGCCAGCAGCCTCGGACAGGGGGGGAGGAACACTGAAGCTTTCTTT. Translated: CASSLGQGGRNTEAFF.

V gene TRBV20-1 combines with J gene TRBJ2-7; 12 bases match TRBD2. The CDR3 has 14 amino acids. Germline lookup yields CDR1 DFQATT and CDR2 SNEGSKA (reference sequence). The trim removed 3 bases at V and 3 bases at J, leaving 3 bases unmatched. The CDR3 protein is CSASPTSGSYEQYF. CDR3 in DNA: TGCAGTGCTAGTCCGACTAGCGGGAGCTACGAGCAGTACTTC.

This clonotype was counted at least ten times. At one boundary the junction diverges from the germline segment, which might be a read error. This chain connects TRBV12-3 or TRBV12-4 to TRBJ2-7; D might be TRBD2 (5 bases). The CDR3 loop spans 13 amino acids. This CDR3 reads CASSLGGSYEQYF. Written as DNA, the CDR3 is TGTGCCAGCAGCTTAGGAGGTTCCTACGAGCAGTACTTC.

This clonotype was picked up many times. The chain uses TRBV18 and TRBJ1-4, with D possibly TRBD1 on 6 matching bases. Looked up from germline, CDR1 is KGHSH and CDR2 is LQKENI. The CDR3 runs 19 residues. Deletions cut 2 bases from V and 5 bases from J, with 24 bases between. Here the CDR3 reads CASSPIGDGYRALNEKLFF. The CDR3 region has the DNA TGTGCCAGCTCACCAATCGGAGATGGCTACAGGGCGTTGAATGAAAAACTGTTTTTT. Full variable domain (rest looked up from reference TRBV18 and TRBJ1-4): NAGVMQNPRHLVRRRGQEARLRCSPMKGHSHVYWYRQLPEEGLKFMVYLQKENIIDESGMPKERFSAEFPKEGPSILRIQQVVRGDSAAYFCASSPIGDGYRALNEKLFFGSGTQLSVL.

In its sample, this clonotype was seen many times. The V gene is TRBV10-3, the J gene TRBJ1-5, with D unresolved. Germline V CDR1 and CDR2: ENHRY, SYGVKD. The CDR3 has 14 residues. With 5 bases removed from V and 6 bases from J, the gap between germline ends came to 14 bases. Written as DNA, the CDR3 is TGTGCCATCAGTAGGGAATTCGGAGGTCAGCCCCAGCATTTT. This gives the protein CAISREFGGQPQHF.

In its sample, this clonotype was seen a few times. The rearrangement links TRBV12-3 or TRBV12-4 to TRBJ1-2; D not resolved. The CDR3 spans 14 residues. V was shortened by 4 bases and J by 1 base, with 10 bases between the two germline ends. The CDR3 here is CASSSRGSNYGYTF. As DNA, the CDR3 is TGTGCCAGCAGTTCGCGCGGGAGTAACTATGGCTACACCTTC.

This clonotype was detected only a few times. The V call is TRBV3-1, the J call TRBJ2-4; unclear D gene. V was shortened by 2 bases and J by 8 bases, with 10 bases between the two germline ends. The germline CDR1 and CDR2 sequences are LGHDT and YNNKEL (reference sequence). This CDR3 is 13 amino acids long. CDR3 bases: TGTGCCAGCAGCCAATTAGAGAAGGACATTCAGTACTTC. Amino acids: CASSQLEKDIQYF.

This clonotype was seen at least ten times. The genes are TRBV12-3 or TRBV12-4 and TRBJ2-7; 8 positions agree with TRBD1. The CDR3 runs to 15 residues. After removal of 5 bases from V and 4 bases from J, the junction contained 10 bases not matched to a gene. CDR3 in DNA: TGTGCCAGCAGTGACGGACAGGGTGGTATGTACGAGCAGTACTTC. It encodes CASSDGQGGMYEQYF.

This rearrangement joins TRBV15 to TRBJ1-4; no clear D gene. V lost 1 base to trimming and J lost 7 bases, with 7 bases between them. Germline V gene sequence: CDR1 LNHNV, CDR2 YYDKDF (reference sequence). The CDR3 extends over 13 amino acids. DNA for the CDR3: TGTGCCACCAGCAGAGGAGAGGGTGAAAAACTGTTTTTT. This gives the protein CATSRGEGEKLFF.

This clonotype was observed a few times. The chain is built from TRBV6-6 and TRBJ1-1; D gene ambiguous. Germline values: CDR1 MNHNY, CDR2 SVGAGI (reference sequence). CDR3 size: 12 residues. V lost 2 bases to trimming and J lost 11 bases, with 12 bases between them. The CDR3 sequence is CASSYQTPGAFF. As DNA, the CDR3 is TGTGCCAGCAGTTACCAGACACCGGGGGCTTTCTTT.